This T cell receptor (beta chain) derives from a study of shared T cell receptors in the human thymus. Produced via immunoSEQ multiplex PCR; TCRdb's table is partial and in-frame only. The table lists 550,000 to 800,000 clones, approximately 85% of them singletons. Germline loops: CDR1 SGHVS, CDR2 FQNEAQ. The CDR3 has 16 amino acids. The germline V and J ends were trimmed by 5 bases and 3 bases, with 19 bases remaining between them. The data also belong to a second study, concerning human thymus T cells. That source adds: Donation was from healthy Finnish infants who were having corrective surgery that addressed congenital heart defects. The thymus was resected at corrective cardiac surgery. V and J genes seemed to be used with bias in thymic and blood repertoires. What related research reported was that thymic repertoires overlapped highly among unrelated individuals.

Source material: thymocytes. The sequence was collected from a girl under three years old with a congenital heart defect. The rearrangement uses TRBV7-8 and TRBJ1-1; maybe TRBD1 (5 bases). For the CDR3, the DNA is TGTGCCAGCAGCCCAGTCGGGAGGTGGGGGGACACTGAAGCTTTCTTT. Translation: CASSPVGRWGDTEAFF.